Following are 3 T cell receptor beta chains from one sample sequenced in a study of STAT5B mutations in CD4+ large granular lymphocyte leukemia. The assay was immunoSEQ multiplex PCR, and TCRdb's table has in-frame clones only and misses some. The sample carries some 40,000 clones, roughly 79% recorded once. The sequencing input was CD4+ T cells from blood buffy coats. These receptors were obtained from a human donor in good health.

The gene calls are TRBV19 and TRBJ2-6; unclear D gene. The V gene lost 5 bases and the J gene lost 4 bases, with 12 bases spanning the gap. The CDR3 is made up of 15 amino acids. Germline CDR1 and CDR2: LNHDA and SQIVND (reference sequence). CDR3 in DNA: TGTGCCAGTAGTCCCCCGGGTTCGGGGGCCAACGTCCTGACTTTC. Protein sequence: CASSPPGSGANVLTF.

This sequence joins TRBV18 and TRBJ1-1; TRBD1 matches 7 bases. The J segment lost 0 bases and the V segment lost 3 bases, leaving 4 bases of the junction unmatched. The germline gives CDR1 KGHSH, CDR2 LQKENI. The CDR3 extends over 15 amino acids. This chain's CDR3 is CASSPTQGMNTEAFF. The CDR3 nucleotides are TGTGCCAGCTCACCTACACAGGGGATGAACACTGAAGCTTTCTTT.

The chain links TRBV27 to TRBJ1-1; D gene ambiguous. Germline values: CDR1 MNHEY, CDR2 SMNVEV (reference sequence). This CDR3 has 13 amino acids. Trimming removed 4 bases from V and 1 base from J, with 7 bases in between. CDR3 DNA sequence: TGTGCCAGCAGTTGGAGGAGGAACACTGAAGCTTTCTTT. Its protein is CASSWRRNTEAFF.